Listed below are T cell receptor beta chains from one sample, sequenced in a study of CD8+ T cells in alopecia areata. Some clones are missing from TCRdb's copy, which holds only in-frame ones; the method was immunoSEQ multiplex PCR. The sample shows more than 200,000 clones, around 67% of them seen only once. This specimen was CD4+ T cells sorted from blood, taken at week 0. These receptors were collected from a human donor with alopecia areata. CDR3s include the opening cysteine and the closing phenylalanine or tryptophan. The order of the fields is clone size, J gene, D gene, V gene, CDR3 DNA, CDR3 protein. A D gene is named only where the DNA matches it firmly. Only some rows state a clone size, as once, few, many or a class for expanded clones.

many,TRBJ2-1,TRBD2,TRBV11-1,TGTGCCAGCAGTCGAGGCGGGGGGGGTTCCTACAATGAGCAGTTCTTC,CASSRGGGGSYNEQFF
few,TRBJ2-3,-,TRBV15,TGTGCCACCAGCAGAGATGTGCAGCTAGATACGCAGTATTTT,CATSRDVQLDTQYF
-,TRBJ1-5,-,TRBV6-1,TGTGCCAGTTCTCACAGGACCGATCAGCCCCAGCATTTT,CASSHRTDQPQHF
-,TRBJ1-1,-,TRBV10-3,TGTGCCATCAGTGATAGACAGCGCACTGAAGCTTTCTTT,CAISDRQRTEAFF
-,TRBJ2-3,TRBD1,TRBV15,TGTGCCACCAGCACTAACAGGGGGGATACGCAGTATTTT,CATSTNRGDTQYF
-,TRBJ2-2,-,TRBV29-1,TGCAGCGCTAAAAGGGCCGGGGAGCTGTTTTTT,CSAKRAGELFF
-,TRBJ1-2,TRBD1,TRBV30,TGTGCCTGGACCGATAAGGGACAGGGAAACTATGGCTACACCTTC,CAWTDKGQGNYGYTF
few,TRBJ1-2,-,TRBV18,TGTGCCAGCTCACCCACAGTTGTGGGGCACTATGGCTACACCTTC,CASSPTVVGHYGYTF
-,TRBJ1-5,TRBD1,TRBV23-1,TGCGCCAGCAGTCATTCGGGACAGGGCGACCCTTATAGCAATCAGCCCCAGCATTTT,CASSHSGQGDPYSNQPQHF
many,TRBJ2-4,-,TRBV5-4,TGTGCCAGCAGCGATCCGGGACTCGGAGCCAAAAACATTCAGTACTTC,CASSDPGLGAKNIQYF
-,TRBJ2-1,-,TRBV30,TGTGCCTGGAGTGCCGGGACAAAGTACAATGAGCAGTTCTTC,CAWSAGTKYNEQFF
-,TRBJ2-5,-,TRBV2,TGTGCCAGCAGTGAGGGTCGGGAGACCCAGTACTTC,CASSEGRETQYF
-,TRBJ2-4,TRBD2,TRBV27,TGTGCCAGCAGTACCCCCGGGACTAGCGGGGGAATAGCCAAAAACATTCAGTACTTC,CASSTPGTSGGIAKNIQYF
-,TRBJ2-7,TRBD2,TRBV11-2,TGTGCCAGCAGCTTAGGAACTAGCGGCTACGAGCAGTACTTC,CASSLGTSGYEQYF
-,TRBJ2-3,-,TRBV2,TGTGCCAGCAAATGGGAGTTCGGCACAGATACGCAGTATTTT,CASKWEFGTDTQYF
-,TRBJ1-1,-,TRBV30,TGTGCCTGGAGTGTACAAAGTGAAGCTTTCTTT,CAWSVQSEAFF
once,TRBJ1-5,-,TRBV30,TGTGCCTGGAGTGTACGTCGAGGGGCGCAGCCCCAGCATTTT,CAWSVRRGAQPQHF
-,TRBJ2-3,-,TRBV29-1,TGCAGCGTTGGTGTGGGCGGGGAGGGCACAGATACGCAGTATTTT,CSVGVGGEGTDTQYF
once,TRBJ2-4,TRBD1,TRBV7-9,TGTGCCAGCAGCTACGGACAGGGAGACATTCAGTACTTC,CASSYGQGDIQYF
-,TRBJ1-6,TRBD1,TRBV4-1,TGCGCCAGCAGCCACCACGGACAGGGGACGGCCCATTCACCCCTCCACTTT,CASSHHGQGTAHSPLHF
-,TRBJ1-4,-,TRBV29-1,TGCAGCGTGAGGTCCGAGGGGGAAAAGCTGTTTTTT,CSVRSEGEKLFF
-,TRBJ1-2,-,TRBV19,TGTGCCAGTAGTATCTCCCCGGTCTCCACAGCTAACTATGGCTACACCTTC,CASSISPVSTANYGYTF
few,TRBJ2-4,-,TRBV6-1,TGTGCCAGCAGTGGAGCCCCTAAATCTGCCAAAAACATTCAGTACTTC,CASSGAPKSAKNIQYF
-,TRBJ2-3,-,TRBV7-9,TGTGCCAGCAGCCCGATGCTGGTCACAGATACGCAGTATTTT,CASSPMLVTDTQYF
-,TRBJ1-6,-,TRBV7-9,TGTGCCAGCAGCGTAGGGTCGGATTCACCCCTCCACTTT,CASSVGSDSPLHF
-,TRBJ1-2,-,TRBV6-5,TGTGCCAGCAGTAAGACAGGAGGTGGCTACACCTTC,CASSKTGGGYTF
few,TRBJ2-3,-,TRBV15,TGTGCCACCAGCAGAGAGGACTTTTTATCAGAGGATACGCAGTATTTT,CATSREDFLSEDTQYF
-,TRBJ1-1,-,TRBV29-1,TGCAGCGCCAAAACTCAGAACACGAACACTGAAGCTTTCTTT,CSAKTQNTNTEAFF
-,TRBJ2-5,TRBD2,TRBV27,TGTGCCAGCAGTCTCCGGACTAGCGGGGGTACCGAGACCCAGTACTTC,CASSLRTSGGTETQYF
-,TRBJ2-7,-,TRBV9,TGTGCCAGCAGCGTAGGCGCAGAGTCCTACGAGCAGTACTTC,CASSVGAESYEQYF
-,TRBJ2-7,-,TRBV7-2,TGTGCCAGCAGCCGCGACCCTAGTCTTCACGAGCAGTACTTC,CASSRDPSLHEQYF
-,TRBJ1-2,-,TRBV23-1,TGCGCCAGCAGTCAATCGGAGGACTCACACTATGGCTACACCTTC,CASSQSEDSHYGYTF
-,TRBJ1-2,TRBD1,TRBV29-1,TGCAGCGCTATCAACCACAGGGGGCCTAGTGTTGGATCGGGCTACACCTTC,CSAINHRGPSVGSGYTF
-,TRBJ2-7,-,TRBV29-1,TGCAGCGTCCTTGCCCAGGGTCCCTACGAGCAGTACTTC,CSVLAQGPYEQYF
-,TRBJ2-2,TRBD2,TRBV4-2,TGTGCCAGCAGCCAAGAGTCGCTGCGGGGGGCTAACACCGGGGAGCTGTTTTTT,CASSQESLRGANTGELFF
-,TRBJ2-3,TRBD2,TRBV30,TGTGCCCGAAGCGTACGGGGGGGGATCACAGATACGCAGTATTTT,CARSVRGGITDTQYF
-,TRBJ2-5,TRBD2,TRBV29-1,TGCAGCGTTGTTGCTAGCGGGGGGGAGACCCAGTACTTC,CSVVASGGETQYF
-,TRBJ2-7,TRBD1,TRBV5-1,TGCGCCAGCAGCCGGGCCACAGGGGGCCCCTACGAGCAGTACTTC,CASSRATGGPYEQYF
once,TRBJ2-6,-,TRBV19,TGTGCCAGTACCGATCCGGGATCGGGGACTGGGGCCAACGTCCTGACTTTC,CASTDPGSGTGANVLTF
-,TRBJ2-7,-,TRBV10-3,TGTGCCATCAGTGAAGGGCACTACGAGCAGTACTTC,CAISEGHYEQYF
-,TRBJ2-3,-,TRBV7-2,TGTGCCAGCAGCCCCCGCGTAAGAACAGGACTCACAGATACGCAGTATTTT,CASSPRVRTGLTDTQYF
few,TRBJ1-1,-,TRBV30,TGTGCCTGGAGTGTTAGTGTAGGCACTGAAGCTTTCTTT,CAWSVSVGTEAFF
-,TRBJ1-5,-,TRBV30,TGTGCCTGGAGTCCCGGAGGCAATCAGCCCCAGCATTTT,CAWSPGGNQPQHF
-,TRBJ2-7,TRBD1,TRBV29-1,TGCAGCGTGGGACAGGGGGCGGACGAGCAGTACTTC,CSVGQGADEQYF
-,TRBJ2-5,-,TRBV20-1,TGCAGTGCTTGGGGGACGGTGGCCCAGTACTTC,CSAWGTVAQYF
-,TRBJ2-1,-,TRBV5-6,TGTGCCAGCAGCCTAGGGTCCCCTTACAATGAGCAGTTCTTC,CASSLGSPYNEQFF
-,TRBJ1-6,-,TRBV2,TGTGCCAGCATCGACAGCCTAAATTCACCCCTCCACTTT,CASIDSLNSPLHF
-,TRBJ2-7,-,TRBV18,TGTGCCAGCTCACCGGCCGGGAGCCCCGGATACGAGCAGTACTTC,CASSPAGSPGYEQYF
-,TRBJ2-6,-,TRBV6-6,TGTGCCACTACCAAGACAGGCAACGGGGCCAACGTCCTGACTTTC,CATTKTGNGANVLTF
-,TRBJ2-1,TRBD1,TRBV30,TGTGCCTGGAGTAGGGGGACAGGGGACAATGAGCAGTTCTTC,CAWSRGTGDNEQFF
-,TRBJ2-7,TRBD1,TRBV5-1,TGCGCCAGCAGCTTGGCGTTCGTCAGGGGGCACGAGCAGTACTTC,CASSLAFVRGHEQYF
-,TRBJ2-5,-,TRBV7-2,TGTGCCAGCAGCTTGGGGGGCCAAGCGACCCAGTACTTC,CASSLGGQATQYF
-,TRBJ1-2,-,TRBV30,TGTGCCTGGAGTTCGGGTGGCTACACCTTC,CAWSSGGYTF
-,TRBJ1-6,-,TRBV4-1,TGCGCCAGCAGCCAAGATCCGGCGAGCTCCTATAATTCACCCCTCCACTTT,CASSQDPASSYNSPLHF
-,TRBJ1-1,-,TRBV7-8,TGTGCCAGCAGCGGCTTGGGCAGGGACACTGAAGCTTTCTTT,CASSGLGRDTEAFF
-,TRBJ2-7,-,TRBV23-1,TGCGCCAGCAGAGAGCGCAGGGGAAACGAGCAGTACTTC,CASRERRGNEQYF
-,TRBJ1-1,-,TRBV30,TGTGCCGGAGGGGAGCGAACTGAAGCTTTCTTT,CAGGERTEAFF
-,TRBJ2-1,TRBD2,TRBV27,TGTGCCAGCAGTCTTAACTGGCGGGGGGCCTATTTCGAGCAGTTCTTC,CASSLNWRGAYFEQFF
-,TRBJ2-1,-,TRBV19,TGTGCCAGTAGGAGACATGCGGGTGAGCAGTTCTTC,CASRRHAGEQFF
few,TRBJ2-7,TRBD1,TRBV29-1,TGCAGCGTTGAAGGACAGGGGACGCCCTACGAGCAGTACTTC,CSVEGQGTPYEQYF